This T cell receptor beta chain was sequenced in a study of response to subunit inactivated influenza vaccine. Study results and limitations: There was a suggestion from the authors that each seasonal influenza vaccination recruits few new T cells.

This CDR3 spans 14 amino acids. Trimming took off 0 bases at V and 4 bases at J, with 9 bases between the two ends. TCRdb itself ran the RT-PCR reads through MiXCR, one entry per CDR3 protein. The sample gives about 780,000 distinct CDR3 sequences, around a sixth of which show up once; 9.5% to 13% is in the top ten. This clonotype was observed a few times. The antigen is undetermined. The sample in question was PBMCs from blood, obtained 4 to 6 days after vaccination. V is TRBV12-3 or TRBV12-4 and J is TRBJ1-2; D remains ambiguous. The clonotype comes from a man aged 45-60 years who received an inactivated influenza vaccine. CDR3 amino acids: CASSLAGMGYGYTF. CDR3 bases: TGTGCCAGCAGTTTAGCTGGTATGGGCTATGGCTACACCTTC.